Each of the 8 T cell receptor beta chains below was sequenced from the same sample in a study of shared clonotypes between healthy human individuals. Some clones are missing from TCRdb's copy, which holds only in-frame ones; the method was immunoSEQ multiplex PCR. The sample has more than 550,000 clones; 92% are singletons. Selected positively for CCR7 and CD45RO-negative, naive CD8 cells excluded terminally differentiated effector memory CD45RA+ cells. Sequenced input: naive CD8+ T cells sorted from blood. The receptors were sampled from a man younger than 40 in good health.

The chain joins TRBV5-8 to TRBJ2-1; TRBD1 aligns across 9 bases. With 4 bases clipped from V and 4 bases from J, the junction kept 18 bases outside the gene matches. The CDR3 sequence is 19 residues long. Germline V CDR1 and CDR2: SGHTS, YDEGEE. Written as DNA, the CDR3 is TGTGCCAGCAGCCCTCCCGACAGGGGGGAAAGAGTATTGTACAATGAGCAGTTCTTC. It specifies CASSPPDRGERVLYNEQFF.

V and J are TRBV10-1 and TRBJ2-1, with TRBD1 as a possible D gene (6 bases). CDR3 length: 15 amino acids. V was pared by 4 bases and J by 0 bases, with 10 bases between. Germline CDR1 WNHNN, CDR2 SYGVQD (reference sequence). CDR3 sequence reads: CASSGSGDSYNEQFF. The CDR3 region has the DNA TGCGCCAGCAGTGGGTCAGGGGACTCCTACAATGAGCAGTTCTTC.

This rearrangement joins TRBV7-2 to TRBJ2-7; D may be TRBD1 or TRBD2 (5 bases each). V lost 5 bases, J lost 2 bases, and 13 bases lay in between. The CDR3 spans 14 residues. Germline V lookup: CDR1 SGHTA, CDR2 FQGNSA. Here the CDR3 reads CASSIGDGTYEQYF. The CDR3 nucleotides are TGTGCCAGCAGCATCGGGGACGGAACCTACGAGCAGTACTTC.

The chain recombines TRBV19 with TRBJ2-7, with D maybe TRBD1 (6 bases). CDR1 is LNHDA and CDR2 is SQIVND in the germline V gene (reference sequence). This CDR3 has 11 amino acids. Between the trimmed V and J ends, which lost 8 bases and 6 bases, there was a span of 11 bases. CDR3 nucleotides: TGTGCCAGTGCCCTAGGGGGCGAGCAGTACTTC. This encodes CASALGGEQYF.

This chain links TRBV6-5 with TRBJ2-7, with D unresolved. The CDR3 is made up of 10 amino acids. V lost 10 bases, J lost 0 bases, and 4 bases lay in between. Germline CDR1 reads MNHEY; CDR2 reads SVGAGI. CDR3 sequence reads: CATGSYEQYF. CDR3 sequence (DNA): TGTGCCACCGGCTCCTACGAGCAGTACTTC.

This chain uses TRBV18 with TRBJ2-2, with a tentative D call TRBD1 (5 bases). The CDR3 loop spans 20 amino acids. The V end lost 3 bases, the J end lost 0 bases, and 23 bases lay between the germline ends. The germline V gene has CDR1 KGHSH and CDR2 LQKENI. The CDR3: CASSPTIRDDSTSNTGELFF. The CDR3, as DNA: TGTGCCAGCTCACCCACCATCCGAGACGACAGCACATCGAACACCGGGGAGCTGTTTTTT.

V gene TRBV4-2 combines with J gene TRBJ2-3; 8 bases are shared with TRBD2. The CDR3 contains 18 residues. Germline V gives CDR1 LGHNA, CDR2 YNFKEQ. After removal of 0 bases from V and 2 bases from J, the junction contained 10 bases not matched to a gene. CDR3 sequence (DNA): TGTGCCAGCAGCCAAGATCCGGGACTAGGGACCCTCACAGATACGCAGTATTTT. Residues: CASSQDPGLGTLTDTQYF.

The chain combines TRBV5-1 with TRBJ1-1, with D possibly TRBD1 on 6 matching bases. Trimming took 4 bases from V and 1 from J, leaving 14 bases between them. This CDR3 has 15 amino acids. Germline V gives CDR1 SGHRS, CDR2 YFSETQ. The CDR3 sequence: CASSISSTGNTEAFF. The CDR3 DNA is TGCGCCAGCAGCATCAGCTCGACAGGGAACACTGAAGCTTTCTTT.